Each of the 30 T cell receptor beta chains below was sequenced from the same sample in a study of T cell changes during pregnancy in multiple sclerosis. Sequenced by immunoSEQ multiplex PCR; TCRdb stores in-frame clones only, minus some. Of about 37,000 clones in the sample, around 90% are singletons; the top ten hold around 0.48%. The sample in question was CD4+ T cells from peripheral blood mononuclear cells, obtained in the third trimester of pregnancy. The receptors shown here come from a female donor in good health, enrolled as a control in a pregnancy study.

The sample holds one count of this clone. CDR3 amino acids: CASSPPSADTQYF. In nucleotides, the CDR3 is TGTGCCAGCTCACCACCGAGCGCAGATACGCAGTATTTT. The chain recombines TRBV18 with TRBJ2-3; no reliable D call. Germline V gene data show CDR1 as KGHSH and CDR2 as LQKENI. CDR3 size: 13 residues. V lost 0 bases and J 4 bases, leaving 5 bases between the germline ends.

V is TRBV2 and J is TRBJ1-4; 8 bases line up with TRBD1. The CDR3 covers 15 residues. Germline CDR1 reads SNHLY; CDR2 reads FYNNEI. V gave up 6 bases and J gave up 3 bases; unmatched junction bases: 6. The chain's CDR3 is CASRNNRGSNEKLFF. CDR3 bases: TGTGCCAGCAGAAACAACAGGGGGTCTAATGAAAAACTGTTTTTT.

The CDR3 nucleotides read TGTGCCAGCATTCCCTATTTGGGGGGTGAGCAGTTCTTC. Encoded protein: CASIPYLGGEQFF. The chain combines TRBV6-5 with TRBJ2-1; a possible D gene is TRBD2 (6 bases). Germline CDR1 is MNHEY and CDR2 is SVGAGI. This CDR3 spans 13 amino acids. Trimming removed 7 bases from V and 9 bases from J, with 16 bases in between.

This chain joins TRBV7-6 and TRBJ2-5, with 12 bases matching TRBD2. Germline trimming cut 4 bases from V and 1 base from J; bases unmatched to any gene: 7. From germline, CDR1 is SGHVS and CDR2 FNYEAQ. This CDR3 is 17 amino acids long. The CDR3 region is CASSSTGTSGFQETQYF. CDR3 sequence (DNA): TGTGCCAGCAGCTCCACCGGGACTAGCGGGTTCCAAGAGACCCAGTACTTC. The complete variable domain, with remaining parts taken from reference TRBV7-6 and TRBJ2-5, reads GAGVSQSPRYKVTKRGQDVALRCDPISGHVSLYWYRQALGQGPEFLTYFNYEAQQDKSGLPNDRFSAERPEGSISTLTIQRTEQRDSAMYRCASSSTGTSGFQETQYFGPGTRLLVL.

The rearrangement uses TRBV7-8 and TRBJ1-5, with D possibly being TRBD1 (6 bases). The CDR3 sequence is 13 residues long. The V end lost 5 bases, the J end lost 4 bases, and 9 bases lay between the germline ends. The germline CDR1 and CDR2 sequences are SGHVS and FQNEAQ. CDR3 sequence reads: CASSQGGNQPQHF. CDR3 DNA: TGTGCCAGCAGCCAAGGGGGAAATCAGCCCCAGCATTTT.

This clone has a handful of counts. The chain uses TRBV6-5 and TRBJ1-2; 10 nucleotides agree with TRBD1. With 6 bases clipped from V and 7 bases from J, the junction kept 5 bases outside the gene matches. Germline values: CDR1 MNHEY, CDR2 SVGAGI. The CDR3 sequence is 13 residues long. The CDR3 nucleotides read TGTGCCAGCAGACTCGGACAGGGGGGTGGCTACACCTTC. Residues: CASRLGQGGGYTF.

CDR3 in amino acids: CASSEARGSHEQYF. The CDR3 nucleotides read TGTGCCAGCAGTGAAGCGCGAGGGTCCCACGAGCAGTACTTC. The rearrangement joins TRBV2 to TRBJ2-7, with D maybe TRBD2 (5 bases). The CDR3 has 14 residues. In germline, CDR1 is SNHLY, CDR2 FYNNEI. V dropped 0 bases and J dropped 5 bases, with 11 bases sitting between them.

This chain uses TRBV28 with TRBJ1-1, with TRBD1 matching over 7 bases. The germline V gene has CDR1 MDHEN and CDR2 SYDVKM. V lost 7 bases, J lost 5 bases, and 13 bases stayed unmatched. The CDR3 is 15 residues long. CDR3 nucleotides: TGTGCCAGCACCGAAAGGGACAGAGTAAGGACTGAAGCTTTCTTT. Its translation is CASTERDRVRTEAFF.

This clone showed up just once. This CDR3 is CASSLQGGQPQHF. The CDR3, as DNA: TGTGCCAGCAGCTTACAAGGAGGACAGCCCCAGCATTTT. V and J are TRBV7-8 and TRBJ1-5; D unclear. V was cut by 2 bases and J by 7 bases, with 9 bases left in between. The CDR3 sequence is 13 residues long. Germline lookup yields CDR1 SGHVS and CDR2 FQNEAQ.

The chain uses TRBV27 and TRBJ1-2, with 8 bases fitting TRBD1. CDR3 length equals 14 residues. J was trimmed by 2 bases and V by 5 bases; bases with no gene match: 4. CDR1 MNHEY and CDR2 SMNVEV come from the germline V gene (reference sequence). DNA of the CDR3: TGTGCCAGCAGTAACAGGGGGGGGAACTATGGCTACACCTTC. Amino acid sequence: CASSNRGGNYGYTF.

The chain combines TRBV19 with TRBJ2-1; 10 bases line up with TRBD1. Trimming cost V 6 bases and J 6 bases; bases outside gene matches: 11. In germline, CDR1 is LNHDA, CDR2 SQIVND (reference sequence). CDR3 size: 16 residues. The CDR3 loop is CASSRRGQGDGNEQFF. DNA of the CDR3: TGTGCCAGTAGCCGACGTGGACAGGGGGATGGCAATGAGCAGTTCTTC.

CDR3 amino acids: CASSLERGPTGELFF. The CDR3 DNA sequence: TGTGCCAGCAGCTTAGAACGAGGGCCGACCGGGGAGCTGTTTTTT. The V gene is TRBV11-2, the J gene TRBJ2-2; D is possibly TRBD2 (5 bases). V gave up 0 bases and J gave up 5 bases, with 10 bases separating them. CDR3 length equals 15 residues. The germline V gene has CDR1 SGHAT and CDR2 FQNNGV.

The gene calls are TRBV28 and TRBJ2-2, with D possibly being TRBD2 (6 bases). V was trimmed by 3 bases and J by 2 bases, leaving 10 bases between them. There are 15 residues in the CDR3. Per germline, CDR1 MDHEN and CDR2 SYDVKM. CDR3 nucleotides: TGTGCCAGCAGTTTGGGCGGGGCCAACACCGGGGAGCTGTTTTTT. Its translation: CASSLGGANTGELFF.

The chain has TRBV2 and TRBJ1-5, with D possibly TRBD1 on 5 matching bases. CDR1 is SNHLY and CDR2 is FYNNEI in the germline V gene. The CDR3 consists of 13 residues. Trimming left V 5 bases short and J 4 bases short, with 9 bases between. CDR3 coding DNA: TGTGCCAGCAGTCGACAGCCAAATCAGCCCCAGCATTTT. It encodes CASSRQPNQPQHF.

The chain uses TRBV6-1 and TRBJ1-1; TRBD1 agrees at 8 bases. CDR1 MNHNS and CDR2 SASEGT come from the germline V gene. The CDR3 totals 15 residues. The ends lost 2 bases at V and 2 bases at J; junction bases unmatched: 4. The CDR3 sequence is CASSEYGTGNTEAFF. Written as DNA, the CDR3 is TGTGCCAGCAGTGAATACGGGACAGGTAACACTGAAGCTTTCTTT.

The V gene is TRBV5-6, the J gene TRBJ1-2, with no clear D. Germline V CDR1 and CDR2: SGHDT, YYEEEE. V dropped 0 bases and J dropped 3 bases, with 9 bases sitting between them. This CDR3 is built from 14 residues. The CDR3 DNA reads TGTGCCAGCAGCTTGGTTACGGGTGACTATGGCTACACCTTC. Translation gives CASSLVTGDYGYTF.

V is TRBV19 and J is TRBJ2-3; TRBD1 agrees at 8 bases. The CDR3 is 16 amino acids. Germline V gene data show CDR1 as LNHDA and CDR2 as SQIVND (reference sequence). Trimming at V came to 3 bases and at J to 0 bases, leaving 5 bases not matched to a gene. CDR3 nucleotide sequence: TGTGCCAGTAGTATTAACACAGGGGGAAGCACAGATACGCAGTATTTT. Encoded protein: CASSINTGGSTDTQYF.

The chain links TRBV11-2 to TRBJ1-1; D unclear. This CDR3 comprises 13 residues. V was pared by 4 bases and J by 5 bases, with 11 bases between. Germline assignment: CDR1 SGHAT and CDR2 FQNNGV. DNA of the CDR3: TGTGCCAGCAGCTCGGGAGCTTTAACTGAAGCTTTCTTT. Translated: CASSSGALTEAFF.

The V gene is TRBV6-1, the J gene TRBJ1-5; D is ambiguous. The germline gives CDR1 MNHNS, CDR2 SASEGT. Trimming took 0 bases from V and 6 from J, leaving 12 bases between them. The CDR3 extends over 15 amino acids. CDR3 loop: CASSEAPGGSQPQHF. The CDR3 DNA follows: TGTGCCAGCAGTGAAGCGCCAGGAGGTAGTCAGCCCCAGCATTTT.

About this clone: An end of the junction does not agree with germline; a read error may underlie this. The chain recombines TRBV7-7 with TRBJ2-5; 9 nucleotides match TRBD2. CDR1 and CDR2 (germline): SSHAT, FNYEAQ (reference sequence). This CDR3 has 16 amino acids. CDR3 sequence reads: CASSLAFLAGQETQYF. Written as DNA, the CDR3 is TGTGCTAGCAGCTTAGCTTTCCTAGCGGGGCAAGAGACCCAGTACTTC. Variable domain in full (rest from reference TRBV7-7 and TRBJ2-5): GAGVSQSPRYKVTKRGQDVTLRCDPISSHATLYWYQQALGQGPEFLTYFNYEAQPDKSGLPSDRFSAERPEGSISTLTIQRTEQRDSAMYRCASSLAFLAGQETQYFGPGTRLLVL.

The chain recombines TRBV28 with TRBJ1-1; D possibly corresponds to TRBD1 (5 bases). The V end was cut by 7 bases, the J end by 13 bases, with 16 bases between. The CDR3 runs 11 residues. Germline V lookup: CDR1 MDHEN, CDR2 SYDVKM. The CDR3 bases are TGTGCCAGCACTTTGGAGGGGTGCGATTTCTTT. Translation gives CASTLEGCDFF.

The sample holds one count of this clone. V usage is TRBV4-1 and J usage is TRBJ2-1; 16 positions agree with TRBD2. V lost 5 bases and J lost 6; bases outside the gene matches: 7. The CDR3 consists of 17 residues. The germline CDR1 and CDR2 sequences are MGHRA and YSYEKL. As DNA, the CDR3 is TGCGCCAGCAGCAACCCGGGACTAGCGGGGGGGCGCAATGAGCAGTTCTTC. This gives the protein CASSNPGLAGGRNEQFF.

The chain uses TRBV7-2 and TRBJ2-2; 12 positions match TRBD2. The V and J ends lost 4 bases and 7 bases, in that order; junction bases with no gene match: 4. The V gene's germline CDR1 is SGHTA and CDR2 FQGNSA. The CDR3 has 15 amino acids. DNA of the CDR3: TGTGCCAGCAGCTCTGGGACTAGCGGGTTCGGGGAGCTGTTTTTT. Its translation: CASSSGTSGFGELFF. Supplemented by reference TRBV7-2 and TRBJ2-2, the full variable domain reads GAGVSQSPSNKVTEKGKDVELRCDPISGHTALYWYRQSLGQGLEFLIYFQGNSAPDKSGLPSDRFSAERTGGSVSTLTIQRTQQEDSAVYLCASSSGTSGFGELFFGEGSRLTVL.

The chain uses TRBV28 and TRBJ1-2; weak D call: TRBD1 (5 bases). The CDR3 is 14 amino acids. The germline V and J ends were trimmed by 4 bases and 0 bases, with 9 bases remaining between them. Germline CDR1 is MDHEN and CDR2 is SYDVKM. The DNA of the CDR3 is TGTGCCAGCAGTTCAGGGAGGGCTAACTATGGCTACACCTTC. Translation gives CASSSGRANYGYTF.

V is TRBV27 and J is TRBJ1-4; D is possibly TRBD1 (6 bases). Looked up from germline, CDR1 is MNHEY and CDR2 is SMNVEV (reference sequence). The CDR3 has 15 residues. The germline V and J ends were trimmed by 5 bases and 0 bases, with 10 bases remaining between them. The chain's CDR3 is CASSLGGATNEKLFF. The CDR3 nucleotides are TGTGCCAGCAGTCTAGGGGGGGCAACTAATGAAAAACTGTTTTTT. The whole variable domain, filled in from reference TRBV27 and TRBJ1-4, reads EAQVTQNPRYLITVTGKKLTVTCSQNMNHEYMSWYRQDPGLGLRQIYYSMNVEVTDKGDVPEGYKVSRKEKRNFPLILESPSPNQTSLYFCASSLGGATNEKLFFGSGTQLSVL.

The genes are TRBV28 and TRBJ2-7, with D perhaps TRBD2 (6 bases). V lost 3 bases and J 2 bases, leaving 14 bases between the germline ends. Germline loops: CDR1 MDHEN, CDR2 SYDVKM. The CDR3 length is 15 residues. The CDR3 sequence: CASSFAASDTYEQYF. Written as DNA, the CDR3 is TGTGCCAGCAGTTTTGCGGCTAGCGATACCTACGAGCAGTACTTC.

The chain joins TRBV7-3 to TRBJ2-1; 8 nucleotides line up with TRBD2. V gave up 1 base and J gave up 10 bases; unmatched junction bases: 12. Germline CDR1 SGHTA, CDR2 FQGTGA. This CDR3 spans 16 amino acids. Here the CDR3 reads CASSLRREGYLGEQFF. The CDR3, as DNA: TGTGCCAGCAGCTTAAGACGGGAGGGCTATCTCGGGGAGCAGTTCTTC. Looking up the rest from reference TRBV7-3 and TRBJ2-1 gives the full variable domain: GAGVSQTPSNKVTEKGKYVELRCDPISGHTALYWYRQSLGQGPEFLIYFQGTGAADDSGLPNDRFFAVRPEGSVSTLKIQRTERGDSAVYLCASSLRREGYLGEQFFGPGTRLTVL.

This chain links TRBV30 with TRBJ1-1, with TRBD1 identical over 7 bases. Germline CDR1 GTSNPN, CDR2 SVGIG (reference sequence). CDR3 length: 15 residues. Trimming cost V 1 base and J 4 bases; bases outside gene matches: 9. The CDR3 DNA follows: TGTGCCTGGAGTGGGGTGGGGGCAGGGGGCACTGAAGCTTTCTTT. Its protein product is CAWSGVGAGGTEAFF.

The chain links TRBV5-1 to TRBJ2-2; the match to TRBD2 covers 13 bases. The germline gives CDR1 SGHRS, CDR2 YFSETQ. V was clipped by 4 bases and J by 4 bases; unmatched bases: 10. CDR3 length: 18 residues. As DNA, the CDR3 is TGCGCCAGCAGCCGCAACCTAAGACTAGCGGGAGGCACCGGGGAGCTGTTTTTT. It yields the protein CASSRNLRLAGGTGELFF.

The V call is TRBV6-6, the J call TRBJ1-2; TRBD1 aligns across 8 bases. After removal of 10 bases from V and 8 bases from J, the junction contained 15 bases not matched to a gene. The CDR3 spans 14 residues. The germline V gene has CDR1 MNHNY and CDR2 SVGAGI (reference sequence). The CDR3: CATSQRQGAGGYTF. The CDR3 DNA reads as TGTGCCACCTCTCAGAGGCAGGGGGCCGGGGGCTACACCTTC.